This TCR beta chain stems from a study of blood T cell repertoires in COVID-19. Overall study context: Sites across the United States, Italy and Spain contributed samples from acute and convalescent COVID-19. PBMCs, B-cell-depleted T cells, or T cells provided the cDNA or gDNA that made up the material.

Only in-frame clones appear in the TCRdb table, and some are missing; sequencing was by immunoSEQ multiplex PCR. The sample lists some 17,000 clones, 75% to 90% occurring once. The CDR3 covers 13 residues. The germline gives CDR1 MGHDK, CDR2 SYGVNS. V dropped 2 bases and J dropped 8; count of bases not matched to a gene: 2. The receptor was derived from a man aged 60-69 years with active COVID-19. The gene calls are TRBV25-1 and TRBJ1-2; 10 nucleotides agree with TRBD1. Sample: peripheral blood. CDR3 in amino acids: CASSEGTGDGYTF. DNA for the CDR3: TGTGCCAGCAGTGAAGGGACAGGGGACGGCTACACCTTC.